Presented here are 8 T cell receptor beta chains from one specimen sequenced in a study of naive and memory T cell subsets. Whole-study results and caveats: Naive repertoires, especially CD8, held a few larger clonotypes, possibly memory cells re-expressing CD45RA.

For these TCRs, the target antigens are not known. Two oligonucleotides, mixed equimolar, formed the beta constant-region primer covering TRBC1 and TRBC2. Ligated cDNA was amplified by four rounds of PCR with nested alpha and beta constant-region primers and SP2. TCRdb reprocessed the UMI-ligation and nested PCR reads via MiXCR and lists one record per CDR3 protein. The sample has roughly 100,000 distinct CDR3 sequences; roughly 15% are singletons. Sequenced input: naive CD8+ T cells from blood. Every receptor here comes from a human donor in good health.

V gene TRBV12-3 or TRBV12-4 combines with J gene TRBJ2-1; D call uncertain. CDR3 length: 11 residues. V was shortened by 5 bases and J by 9 bases, with 8 bases between the two germline ends. The CDR3 is CASSRGPEQFF. In DNA, the CDR3 is TGTGCCAGCAGTAGAGGACCTGAGCAGTTCTTC.

CDR3 amino acids: CASSNVDSDEQFF. The CDR3, as DNA: TGTGCCAGTAGTAACGTTGACTCCGATGAGCAGTTCTTC. The V gene is TRBV19, the J gene TRBJ2-1; D gene uncertain. The CDR3 contains 13 residues. Germline V gene lookup returns CDR1 LNHDA and CDR2 SQIVND (reference sequence). V gave up 4 bases and J gave up 8 bases, with 12 bases separating them.

V is TRBV7-2 and J is TRBJ1-1; the D gene is possibly TRBD1 (6 bases). CDR1 is SGHTA and CDR2 is FQGNSA in the germline V gene. Trimming took off 1 base at V and 2 bases at J, with 11 bases between the two ends. The CDR3 has 15 amino acids. The CDR3 spells CASSLDGQSNTEAFF. The CDR3 bases are TGTGCCAGCAGCTTAGATGGACAGAGTAACACTGAAGCTTTCTTT. Based on the CDR3 plus reference TRBV7-2 and TRBJ1-1, the full variable domain is GAGVSQSPSNKVTEKGKDVELRCDPISGHTALYWYRQSLGQGLEFLIYFQGNSAPDKSGLPSDRFSAERTGGSVSTLTIQRTQQEDSAVYLCASSLDGQSNTEAFFGQGTRLTVV.

The chain combines TRBV7-8 with TRBJ1-5, with D unresolved. V was cut by 0 bases and J by 4 bases, with 19 bases left in between. The CDR3 spans 18 residues. Per germline, CDR1 SGHVS and CDR2 FQNEAQ. CDR3 loop: CASSLAEFSVRANQPQHF. The CDR3 DNA sequence: TGTGCCAGCAGCTTAGCGGAGTTTTCAGTTAGGGCGAATCAGCCCCAGCATTTT.

The rearrangement joins TRBV5-1 to TRBJ2-3; 7 bases map to TRBD2. The V segment lost 6 bases and the J segment 0 bases; nucleotides outside the gene matches: 7. The germline gives CDR1 SGHRS, CDR2 YFSETQ. This CDR3 is 15 amino acids long. The CDR3 spells CASKEASGSTDTQYF. CDR3 nucleotide sequence: TGCGCCAGCAAGGAGGCTAGCGGAAGCACAGATACGCAGTATTTT. Full variable domain (remainder filled in from reference TRBV5-1 and TRBJ2-3): KAGVTQTPRYLIKTRGQQVTLSCSPISGHRSVSWYQQTPGQGLQFLFEYFSETQRNKGNFPGRFSGRQFSNSRSEMNVSTLELGDSALYLCASKEASGSTDTQYFGPGTRLTVL.

The V and J genes are TRBV18 and TRBJ2-1; D might be TRBD2 (5 bases). Germline CDR1 and CDR2: KGHSH and LQKENI. The CDR3 consists of 14 residues. V lost 3 bases to trimming and J lost 6 bases, with 12 bases between them. For the CDR3, the DNA is TGTGCCAGCTCACCTGAGGGTAATCGCAATGAGCAGTTCTTC. The encoded protein is CASSPEGNRNEQFF.

This clonotype was observed a few times. The chain is built from TRBV6-5 and TRBJ2-7, with D unclear. From germline, CDR1 is MNHEY and CDR2 SVGAGI. Trimming removed 2 bases at V and 7 bases at J, with 12 bases between. The CDR3 runs 13 residues. The CDR3 is CASSYLRSGEQYF. For the CDR3, the DNA is TGTGCCAGCAGTTACCTGAGGTCTGGTGAGCAGTACTTC.

The chain recombines TRBV7-6 with TRBJ1-1; 11 bases align to TRBD1. The CDR3 has 18 residues. V dropped 0 bases and J dropped 0; count of bases not matched to a gene: 6. CDR1 is SGHVS and CDR2 is FNYEAQ in the germline V gene. The CDR3 DNA follows: TGTGCCAGCAGCTTAGCCGAGGGACAGGGGGTAATGAACACTGAAGCTTTCTTT. It translates to CASSLAEGQGVMNTEAFF.